The 26 T cell receptor beta chains in this list originate from one sample, sequenced in a study of neurological immune-mediated disorders (dated by TCRdb to about 2019). Library generation was performed with 5' RACE. Instrument on record: Illumina HiSeq 2500. TCRdb redid the processing of the public reads, applying fastp at Q25 and MiXCR, and retained in-frame beta chains. All rows with the same CDR3 protein become a single entry with the most common DNA and genes. This sample holds around 25,000 distinct CDR3 sequences; around 15% were observed only once. Around 16% of the sample is held by the ten biggest clonotypes. Sequencing used PBMCs. These receptors all stem from a woman aged 40 to 50 with HTLV-1-associated myelopathy (HAM/TSP).

There are many counts of this clonotype. CDR3 sequence reads: CAISPSGGPGDTQYF. In DNA, the CDR3 is TGTGCCATCAGTCCTAGCGGGGGACCCGGAGATACGCAGTATTTT. The chain has TRBV10-3 and TRBJ2-3; 10 bases match TRBD2. This CDR3 has 15 amino acids. Germline lookup yields CDR1 ENHRY and CDR2 SYGVKD. The trim removed 5 bases at V and 5 bases at J, leaving 7 bases unmatched.

This clonotype was observed at least ten times. The rearrangement joins TRBV14 to TRBJ2-3, with D perhaps TRBD1 (5 bases). This CDR3 has 12 amino acids. Germline V gives CDR1 SGHDN, CDR2 FVKESK. Trimming removed 4 bases at V and 9 bases at J, with 11 bases between. CDR3 DNA sequence: TGTGCCAGCAGCCGAGGACAACGGACGCAGTATTTT. Translating it yields CASSRGQRTQYF.

There are many counts of this clonotype. The chain combines TRBV5-1 with TRBJ2-3, with 8 nucleotides matching TRBD1. The CDR3 has 17 residues. Germline CDR1 and CDR2: SGHRS and YFSETQ. V trimming: 0 bases; J trimming: 5 bases; junction bases outside the gene matches: 11. The CDR3 nucleotides read TGCGCCAGCAGCTTGGAGGGGCAGGGGGCTATTGGAGATACGCAGTATTTT. As protein: CASSLEGQGAIGDTQYF.

This clonotype was counted at least ten times. This sequence joins TRBV6-7 and TRBJ2-1, with TRBD2 matching over 11 bases. TRBV6-7 is an ORF for which the function is uncertain. J was trimmed by 1 base and V by 5 bases; bases with no gene match: 7. The CDR3 consists of 17 residues. CDR3 sequence (DNA): TGTGCCAGCAGTCGTACTAGCGGGGGTCCGTCCTACAATGAGCAGTTCTTC. Protein: CASSRTSGGPSYNEQFF.

This clonotype was recorded at least ten times. The chain joins TRBV7-2 to TRBJ2-5; no clear D gene. CDR1 and CDR2 from the germline V gene are SGHTA and FQGNSA. The V and J ends lost 5 bases and 6 bases respectively, with 16 bases between them. The CDR3 extends over 14 amino acids. This chain's CDR3 is CASSNTLGQQTQYF. In DNA form, the CDR3 reads TGTGCCAGCAGCAACACCCTGGGTCAGCAGACCCAGTACTTC.

The chain has TRBV5-1 and TRBJ2-5; TRBD1 agrees at 10 bases. In germline, CDR1 is SGHRS, CDR2 YFSETQ. The CDR3 spans 15 residues. The ends lost 5 bases at V and 5 bases at J; junction bases unmatched: 9. The CDR3 DNA follows: TGCGCCAGCAGTCCGACAGGGGGCGCAGGGGAGACCCAGTACTTC. It encodes CASSPTGGAGETQYF.

This clonotype came up many times. The rearrangement links TRBV20-1 to TRBJ2-2; D gene uncertain. The CDR3 has 13 amino acids. Trimming removed 6 bases from V and 4 bases from J, with 12 bases in between. Germline CDR1 is DFQATT and CDR2 is SNEGSKA (reference sequence). CDR3 nucleotides: TGCAGTGCCCATAGAGGACCCACCGGGGAGCTGTTTTTT. Translating it yields CSAHRGPTGELFF.

This clonotype came up many times. The V and J genes are TRBV5-1 and TRBJ2-5; 7 nucleotides match TRBD1. V lost 0 bases to trimming and J lost 5 bases; unmatched junction nucleotides: 7. Germline CDR1 and CDR2: SGHRS and YFSETQ. This CDR3 has 15 amino acids. CDR3 region: CASSLGRTGVETQYF. The CDR3, as DNA: TGCGCCAGCAGCTTGGGCAGGACAGGAGTCGAGACCCAGTACTTC. Drawing the rest from reference TRBV5-1 and TRBJ2-5, the complete variable domain is KAGVTQTPRYLIKTRGQQVTLSCSPISGHRSVSWYQQTPGQGLQFLFEYFSETQRNKGNFPGRFSGRQFSNSRSEMNVSTLELGDSALYLCASSLGRTGVETQYFGPGTRLLVL.

This chain uses TRBV20-1 with TRBJ1-1, with a weak D call TRBD1 (5 bases). The germline V gene has CDR1 DFQATT and CDR2 SNEGSKA (reference sequence). V lost 2 bases, J lost 2 bases, and 15 bases lay in between. The CDR3 runs 15 residues. CDR3 in amino acids: CSARPRTRVNTEAFF. The CDR3 nucleotides are TGCAGTGCTAGACCACGGACACGAGTAAACACTGAAGCTTTCTTT.

This clonotype is medium-sized. The V and J genes are TRBV5-6 and TRBJ2-3; a possible D gene is TRBD2 (6 bases). Germline lookup yields CDR1 SGHDT and CDR2 YYEEEE. V shed 0 bases and J shed 2 bases, with 13 bases lying between them. CDR3 length: 16 residues. CDR3 region: CASSLVASEYTDTQYF. The CDR3 DNA reads as TGTGCCAGCAGCTTGGTGGCTAGCGAGTACACAGATACGCAGTATTTT.

This clonotype was seen many times. The rearrangement joins TRBV6-4 to TRBJ1-5, with a tentative D call TRBD1 (6 bases). The germline V gene has CDR1 MRHNA and CDR2 SNTAGT. Trimming shortened V by 8 bases and J by 3 bases, and 14 bases separated the two germline ends. The CDR3 has 14 amino acids. This chain's CDR3 is CASVARGNNQPQHF. The CDR3 coding sequence is TGTGCCAGCGTCGCCAGGGGAAACAATCAGCCCCAGCATTTT.

This clonotype was seen ten or more times. The V and J genes are TRBV5-6 and TRBJ2-5; perhaps TRBD2 as D (6 bases). CDR3 length: 15 residues. Germline V gives CDR1 SGHDT, CDR2 YYEEEE. V shed 1 base and J shed 3 bases, with 13 bases lying between them. CDR3 in DNA: TGTGCCAGCAGCTTGCACGGGCGGGGAAAAGAGACCCAGTACTTC. Its protein product is CASSLHGRGKETQYF.

This clonotype was counted ten times or more. This chain links TRBV20-1 with TRBJ2-2; TRBD1 matches 7 bases. This CDR3 spans 13 amino acids. Germline values: CDR1 DFQATT, CDR2 SNEGSKA (reference sequence). V was clipped by 3 bases and J by 6 bases; unmatched bases: 4. For the CDR3, the DNA is TGCAGTGCTAGGGAAACAGGGGCCGGGGAGCTGTTTTTT. It encodes CSARETGAGELFF.

There are many counts of this clonotype. The chain couples TRBV5-1 to TRBJ2-1, with D possibly TRBD1 on 5 matching bases. The CDR3 is made up of 12 amino acids. Deletions cut 5 bases from V and 6 bases from J, with 9 bases between. CDR1 and CDR2 (germline): SGHRS, YFSETQ. The CDR3 here is CASRNQGNEQFF. DNA for the CDR3: TGCGCCAGCAGGAACCAGGGCAATGAGCAGTTCTTC.

In its sample, this clonotype was seen many times. The chain is built from TRBV20-1 and TRBJ1-5; D gene unclear. The V and J ends lost 4 bases and 0 bases respectively, with 10 bases between them. The CDR3 spans 14 residues. From germline, CDR1 is DFQATT and CDR2 SNEGSKA (reference sequence). Here the CDR3 DNA reads TGCAGTGCTAAATCAGGAGGTAGCAATCAGCCCCAGCATTTT. Encoded protein: CSAKSGGSNQPQHF.

This clonotype was seen ten or more times. This chain uses TRBV20-1 with TRBJ2-3; 8 bases align to TRBD2. This CDR3 has 14 residues. The V segment lost 6 bases and the J segment 4 bases; nucleotides outside the gene matches: 9. Germline loops: CDR1 DFQATT, CDR2 SNEGSKA (reference sequence). For the CDR3, the DNA is TGCAGTGCCCCCCTTAGCGGGGTATCAGATACGCAGTATTTT. Encoded protein: CSAPLSGVSDTQYF.

This clonotype showed up many times. The chain carries TRBV29-1 and TRBJ1-2, with D possibly being TRBD1 (5 bases). Trimming removed 7 bases from V and 8 bases from J, with 14 bases in between. CDR1 and CDR2 from the germline V gene are SQVTM and ANQGSEA. The CDR3 sequence is 11 residues long. CDR3 loop: CSASRGGGYTF. The CDR3 nucleotides are TGCAGCGCCTCACGGGGGGGGGGCTACACCTTC.

In its sample, this clonotype ranks as medium-sized. This chain connects TRBV3-1 to TRBJ1-2; 11 bases map to TRBD1. This CDR3 is 19 amino acids long. The junction had 11 bases not matched to a gene; V was cut back by 0 bases and J by 2 bases. Germline V gene sequence: CDR1 LGHDT, CDR2 YNNKEL (reference sequence). In DNA form, the CDR3 reads TGTGCCAGCAGCCAAGATCACGGGACAGGGGGTTACTTCAACTATGGCTACACCTTC. Its translation is CASSQDHGTGGYFNYGYTF.

At least ten counts were recorded for this clonotype. The V call is TRBV14, the J call TRBJ2-1; TRBD2 aligns across 12 bases. The CDR3 runs to 17 residues. The trim removed 4 bases at V and 6 bases at J, leaving 10 bases unmatched. Germline loops: CDR1 SGHDN, CDR2 FVKESK. The CDR3 region is CASSRRASGGAGNEQFF. The CDR3 region has the DNA TGTGCCAGCAGCCGGAGAGCTAGCGGGGGGGCAGGCAATGAGCAGTTCTTC.

This clonotype was seen at least ten times. The chain combines TRBV6-1 with TRBJ2-7, with a tentative D call TRBD2 (5 bases). V lost 3 bases to trimming and J lost 6 bases, with 6 bases between them. Germline-derived CDR1 and CDR2 are MNHNS and SASEGT. There are 11 residues in the CDR3. The CDR3 DNA reads TGTGCCAGCAGTGATGGGAGCGAGCAGTACTTC. Its translation is CASSDGSEQYF.

This clonotype came up many times. The chain combines TRBV30 with TRBJ2-3; either TRBD1 or TRBD2 may supply D (5 bases each). CDR1 and CDR2 from the germline V gene are GTSNPN and SVGIG (reference sequence). V was shortened by 3 bases and J by 5 bases, with 21 bases between the two germline ends. The CDR3 is 16 amino acids. The DNA for the CDR3 is TGTGCCTGGAGGGTCGGGGCCCTCGCCTTGGGAGATACGCAGTATTTT. This gives the protein CAWRVGALALGDTQYF.

This clonotype has at least ten counts. The V call is TRBV27, the J call TRBJ2-5, with D uncertain. V gave up 6 bases and J gave up 4 bases, with 21 bases separating them. Germline V gene data show CDR1 as MNHEY and CDR2 as SMNVEV (reference sequence). This CDR3 has 16 amino acids. CDR3 amino acids: CASSQPSGRTLETQYF. CDR3 DNA sequence: TGTGCCAGCAGCCAACCTTCCGGAAGAACCCTAGAGACCCAGTACTTC.

This clonotype showed up many times. The chain joins TRBV10-2 to TRBJ2-5; D possibly corresponds to TRBD2 (6 bases). Trimming removed 7 bases from V and 5 bases from J, with 20 bases in between. The CDR3 loop spans 15 amino acids. Germline loops: CDR1 WSHSY, CDR2 SAAADI. The CDR3 spells CASTDAAGEGETQYF. The CDR3 coding sequence is TGCGCCAGCACCGACGCAGCGGGTGAAGGGGAGACCCAGTACTTC.

This clonotype showed up many times. The chain links TRBV20-1 to TRBJ1-5; D is unclear. Germline CDR1 and CDR2: DFQATT and SNEGSKA (reference sequence). V was trimmed by 3 bases and J by 3 bases, leaving 9 bases between them. The CDR3 spans 13 residues. The CDR3 is CSASRGHNQPQHF. DNA of the CDR3: TGCAGTGCTAGCAGAGGTCACAATCAGCCCCAGCATTTT.

This clonotype was observed at least ten times. The chain carries TRBV20-1 and TRBJ2-5; no reliable D call. Per the germline V gene, CDR1 is DFQATT and CDR2 is SNEGSKA (reference sequence). CDR3 size: 14 residues. V was trimmed by 6 bases and J by 3 bases, leaving 17 bases between them. The DNA for the CDR3 is TGCAGTGCCTGGCCCCGAGCGTTTGAAGAGACCCAGTACTTC. Protein product: CSAWPRAFEETQYF.

There are many counts of this clonotype. V and J are TRBV4-3 and TRBJ2-3; D is unclear. Trimming cost V 0 bases and J 0 bases, with 16 bases left between them. The CDR3 runs to 18 residues. CDR1 is LGHNA and CDR2 is YSLEER in the germline V gene. Here the CDR3 reads CASSQDLRRYTSTDTQYF. The CDR3 coding sequence is TGCGCCAGCAGCCAAGATTTAAGACGGTACACTAGCACAGATACGCAGTATTTT.